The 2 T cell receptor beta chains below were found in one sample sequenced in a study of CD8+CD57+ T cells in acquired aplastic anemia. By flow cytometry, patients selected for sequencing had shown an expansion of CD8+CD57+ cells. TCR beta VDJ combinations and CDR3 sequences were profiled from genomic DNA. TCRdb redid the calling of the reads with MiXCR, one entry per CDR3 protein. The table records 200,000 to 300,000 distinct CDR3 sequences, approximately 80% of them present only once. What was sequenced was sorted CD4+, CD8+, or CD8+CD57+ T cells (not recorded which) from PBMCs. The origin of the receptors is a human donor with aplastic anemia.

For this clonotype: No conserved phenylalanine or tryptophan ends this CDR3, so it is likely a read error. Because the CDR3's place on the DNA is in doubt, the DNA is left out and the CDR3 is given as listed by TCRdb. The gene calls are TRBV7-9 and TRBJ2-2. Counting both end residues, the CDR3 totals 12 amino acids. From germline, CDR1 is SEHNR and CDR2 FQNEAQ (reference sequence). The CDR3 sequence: CASSLVPGKVFY.

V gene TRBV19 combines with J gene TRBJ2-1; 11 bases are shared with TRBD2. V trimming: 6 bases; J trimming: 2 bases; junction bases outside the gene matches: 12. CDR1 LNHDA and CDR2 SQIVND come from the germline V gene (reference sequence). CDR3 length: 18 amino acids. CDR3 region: CASSNRPSTSGAYNEQFF. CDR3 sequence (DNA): TGTGCCAGTAGCAATCGCCCCTCGACTAGCGGGGCCTACAATGAGCAGTTCTTC.